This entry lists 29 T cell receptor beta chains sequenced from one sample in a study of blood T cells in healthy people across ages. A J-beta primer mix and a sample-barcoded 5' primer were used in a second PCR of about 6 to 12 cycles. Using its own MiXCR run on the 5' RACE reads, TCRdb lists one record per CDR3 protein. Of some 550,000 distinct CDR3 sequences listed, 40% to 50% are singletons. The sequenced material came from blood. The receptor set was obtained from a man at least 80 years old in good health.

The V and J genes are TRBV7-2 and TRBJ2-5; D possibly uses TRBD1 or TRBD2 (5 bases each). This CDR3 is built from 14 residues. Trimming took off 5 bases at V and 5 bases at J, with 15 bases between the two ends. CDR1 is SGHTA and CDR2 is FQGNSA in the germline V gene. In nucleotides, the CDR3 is TGTGCCAGCAGCGGGACGGGCCTCCGGGAGACCCAGTACTTC. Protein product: CASSGTGLRETQYF.

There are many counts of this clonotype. The CDR3 loop reads CASSPFYGGATQYF. Here the CDR3 DNA reads TGTGCCAGCAGTCCTTTTTATGGGGGAGCGACCCAGTACTTC. The chain employs TRBV6-6 and TRBJ2-5; D is perhaps TRBD1 or TRBD2 (5 bases each). This CDR3 has 14 amino acids. With 5 bases removed from V and 7 bases from J, the gap between germline ends came to 17 bases. In germline, CDR1 is MNHNY, CDR2 SVGAGI (reference sequence).

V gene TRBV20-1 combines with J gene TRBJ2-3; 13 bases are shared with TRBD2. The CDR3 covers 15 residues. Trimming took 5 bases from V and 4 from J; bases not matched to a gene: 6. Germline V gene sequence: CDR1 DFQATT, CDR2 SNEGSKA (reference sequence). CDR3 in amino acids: CSAAPTSGGADTQYF. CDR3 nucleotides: TGCAGTGCTGCGCCCACTAGCGGGGGGGCAGATACGCAGTATTTT.

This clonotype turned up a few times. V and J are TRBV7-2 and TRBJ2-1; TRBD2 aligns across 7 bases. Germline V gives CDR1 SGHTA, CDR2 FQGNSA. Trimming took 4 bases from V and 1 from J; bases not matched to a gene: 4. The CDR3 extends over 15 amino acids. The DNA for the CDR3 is TGTGCCAGCAGCTCCGGGCGGGAGTCCTACAATGAGCAGTTCTTC. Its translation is CASSSGRESYNEQFF.

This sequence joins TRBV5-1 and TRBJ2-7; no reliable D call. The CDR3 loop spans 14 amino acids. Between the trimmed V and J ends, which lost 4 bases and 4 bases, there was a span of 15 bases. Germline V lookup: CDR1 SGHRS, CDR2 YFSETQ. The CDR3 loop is CASSGLGGSYEQYF. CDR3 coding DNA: TGCGCCAGCAGCGGCTTAGGCGGCAGTTACGAGCAGTACTTC.

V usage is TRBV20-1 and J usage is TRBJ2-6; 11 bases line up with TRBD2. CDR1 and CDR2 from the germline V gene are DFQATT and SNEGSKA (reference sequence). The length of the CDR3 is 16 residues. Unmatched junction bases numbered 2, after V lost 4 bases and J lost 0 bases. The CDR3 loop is CSATGTSGSGANVLTF. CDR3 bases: TGCAGTGCTACCGGGACTAGCGGCTCTGGGGCCAACGTCCTGACTTTC.

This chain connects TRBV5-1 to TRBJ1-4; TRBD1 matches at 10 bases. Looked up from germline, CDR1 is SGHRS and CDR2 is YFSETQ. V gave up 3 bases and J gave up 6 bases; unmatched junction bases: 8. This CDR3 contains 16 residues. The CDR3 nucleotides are TGCGCCAGCAGCTCACGATTCGGGACAGGGGATGAAAAACTGTTTTTT. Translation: CASSSRFGTGDEKLFF.

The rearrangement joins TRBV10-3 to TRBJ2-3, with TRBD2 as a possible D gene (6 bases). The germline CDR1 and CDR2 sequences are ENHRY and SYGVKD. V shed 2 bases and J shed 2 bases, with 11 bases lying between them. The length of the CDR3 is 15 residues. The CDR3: CAISEQRAVTDTQYF. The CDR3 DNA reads TGTGCCATCAGTGAGCAGCGGGCCGTCACAGATACGCAGTATTTT.

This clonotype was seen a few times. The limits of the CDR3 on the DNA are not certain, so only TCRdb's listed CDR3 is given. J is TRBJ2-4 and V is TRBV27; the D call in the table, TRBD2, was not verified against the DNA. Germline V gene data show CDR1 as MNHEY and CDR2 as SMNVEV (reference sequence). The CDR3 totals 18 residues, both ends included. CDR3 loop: CASSSLLGRAVLRAGQYF.

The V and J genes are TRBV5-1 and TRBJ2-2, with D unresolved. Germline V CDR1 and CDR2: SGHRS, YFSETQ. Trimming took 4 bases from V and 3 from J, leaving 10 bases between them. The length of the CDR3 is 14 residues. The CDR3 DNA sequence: TGCGCCAGCAGCGCCGTATCTCACACCGGGGAGCTGTTTTTT. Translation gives CASSAVSHTGELFF.

The CDR3 sequence: CASSLPRRTGGRNEQFF. DNA for the CDR3: TGTGCCAGCAGTTTGCCCCGCAGGACAGGGGGAAGGAATGAGCAGTTCTTC. The rearrangement uses TRBV28 and TRBJ2-1, with TRBD1 matching 10 bases. The CDR3 loop spans 17 amino acids. Trimming removed 3 bases from V and 7 bases from J; junction bases left unmatched: 12. Germline lookup yields CDR1 MDHEN and CDR2 SYDVKM. The complete variable domain, with remaining parts taken from reference TRBV28 and TRBJ2-1, reads DVKVTQSSRYLVKRTGEKVFLECVQDMDHENMFWYRQDPGLGLRLIYFSYDVKMKEKGDIPEGYSVSREKKERFSLILESASTNQTSMYLCASSLPRRTGGRNEQFFGPGTRLTVL.

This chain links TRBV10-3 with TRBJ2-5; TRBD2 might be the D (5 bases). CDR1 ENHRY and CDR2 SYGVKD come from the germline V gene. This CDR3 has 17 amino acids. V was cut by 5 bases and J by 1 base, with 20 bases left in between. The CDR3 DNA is TGTGCCATCAGTCCACACGGGGAAGCTTCATCCCAAGAGACCCAGTACTTC. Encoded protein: CAISPHGEASSQETQYF.

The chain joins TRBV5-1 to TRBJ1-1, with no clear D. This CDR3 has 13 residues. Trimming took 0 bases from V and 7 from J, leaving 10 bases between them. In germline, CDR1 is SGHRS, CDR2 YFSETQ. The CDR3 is CASSLDPASEAFF. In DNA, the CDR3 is TGCGCCAGCAGCTTGGATCCTGCGAGTGAAGCTTTCTTT.

In DNA, the CDR3 is TGTGCCAGCAGCGGAACTAGGACAGGCCGCACCGGGGAGCTGTTTTTT. It is translated as CASSGTRTGRTGELFF. The chain is built from TRBV7-9 and TRBJ2-2, with 7 bases that match TRBD1. There are 16 residues in the CDR3. The V gene's germline CDR1 is SEHNR and CDR2 FQNEAQ (reference sequence). V shed 5 bases, J shed 4 bases, and the junction held 10 bases outside the gene matches.

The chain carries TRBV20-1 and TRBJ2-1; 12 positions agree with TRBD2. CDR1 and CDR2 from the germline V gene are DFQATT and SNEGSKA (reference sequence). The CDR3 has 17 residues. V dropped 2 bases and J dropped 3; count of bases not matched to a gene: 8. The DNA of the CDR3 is TGCAGTGCTAGACTAGCGGGGGGGTCTTATTTCTACAATGAGCAGTTCTTC. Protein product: CSARLAGGSYFYNEQFF.

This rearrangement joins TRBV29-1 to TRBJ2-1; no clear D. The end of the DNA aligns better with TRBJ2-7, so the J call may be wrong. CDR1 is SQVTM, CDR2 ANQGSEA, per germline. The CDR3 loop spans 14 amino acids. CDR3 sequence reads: CSAVGRSSYNEQYF. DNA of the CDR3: TGCAGCGCCGTCGGGCGGAGCTCCTACAATGAGCAGTACTTC.

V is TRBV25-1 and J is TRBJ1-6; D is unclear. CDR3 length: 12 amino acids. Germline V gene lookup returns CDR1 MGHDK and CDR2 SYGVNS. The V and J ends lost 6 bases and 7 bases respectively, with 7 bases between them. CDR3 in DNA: TGTGCCAGCAGAAATCAGAATTCACCCCTCCACTTT. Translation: CASRNQNSPLHF.

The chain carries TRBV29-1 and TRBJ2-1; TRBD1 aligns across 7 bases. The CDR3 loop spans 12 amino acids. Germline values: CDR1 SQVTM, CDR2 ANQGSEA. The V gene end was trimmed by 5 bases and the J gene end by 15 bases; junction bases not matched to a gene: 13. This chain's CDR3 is CSVHTGEVSRFF. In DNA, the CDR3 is TGCAGCGTTCATACAGGGGAAGTAAGCAGGTTCTTC.

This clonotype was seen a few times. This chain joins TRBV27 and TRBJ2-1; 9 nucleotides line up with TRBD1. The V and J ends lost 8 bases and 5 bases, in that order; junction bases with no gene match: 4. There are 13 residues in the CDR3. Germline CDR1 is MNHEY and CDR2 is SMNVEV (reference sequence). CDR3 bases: TGTGCCAGCGGCTGGACAGGGGACAATGAGCAGTTCTTC. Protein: CASGWTGDNEQFF.

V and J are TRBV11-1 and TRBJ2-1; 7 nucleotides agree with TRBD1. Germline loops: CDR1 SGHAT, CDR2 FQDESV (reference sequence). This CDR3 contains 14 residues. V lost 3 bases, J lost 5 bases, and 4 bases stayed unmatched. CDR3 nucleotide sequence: TGTGCCAGCAGCTTGACAGGGTTACACAATGAGCAGTTCTTC. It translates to CASSLTGLHNEQFF.

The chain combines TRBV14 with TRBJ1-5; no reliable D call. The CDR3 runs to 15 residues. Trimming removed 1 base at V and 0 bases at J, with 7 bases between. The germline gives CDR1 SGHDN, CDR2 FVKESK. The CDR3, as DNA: TGTGCCAGCAGCCAAGGGCAGAATAGCAATCAGCCCCAGCATTTT. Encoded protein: CASSQGQNSNQPQHF.

CDR3 nucleotides: TGTGCCAGCAGCGTAAGCACATCGGTGAATGAGCAGTTCTTC. This sequence encodes CASSVSTSVNEQFF. The rearrangement joins TRBV7-3 to TRBJ2-1; D not certain. Germline V CDR1 and CDR2: SGHTA, FQGTGA. This CDR3 comprises 14 residues. The germline V and J ends were trimmed by 5 bases and 7 bases, with 15 bases remaining between them.

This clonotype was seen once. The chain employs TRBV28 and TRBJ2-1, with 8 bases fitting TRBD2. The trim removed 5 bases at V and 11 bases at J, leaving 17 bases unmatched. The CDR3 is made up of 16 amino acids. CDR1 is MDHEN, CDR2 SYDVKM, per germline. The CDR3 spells CASSPSPSGGPDKQFF. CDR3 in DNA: TGTGCCAGCAGTCCCAGTCCGAGCGGGGGACCCGATAAGCAGTTCTTC. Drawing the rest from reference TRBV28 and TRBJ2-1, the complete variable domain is DVKVTQSSRYLVKRTGEKVFLECVQDMDHENMFWYRQDPGLGLRLIYFSYDVKMKEKGDIPEGYSVSREKKERFSLILESASTNQTSMYLCASSPSPSGGPDKQFFGPGTRLTVL.

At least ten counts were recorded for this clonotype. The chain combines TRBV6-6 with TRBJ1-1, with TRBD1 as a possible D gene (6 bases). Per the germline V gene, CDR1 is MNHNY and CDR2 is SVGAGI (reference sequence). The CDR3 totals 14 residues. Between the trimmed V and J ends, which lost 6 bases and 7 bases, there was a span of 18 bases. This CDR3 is CASRWGASDGEAFF. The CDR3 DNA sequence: TGTGCCAGCAGGTGGGGGGCATCGGACGGTGAAGCTTTCTTT.

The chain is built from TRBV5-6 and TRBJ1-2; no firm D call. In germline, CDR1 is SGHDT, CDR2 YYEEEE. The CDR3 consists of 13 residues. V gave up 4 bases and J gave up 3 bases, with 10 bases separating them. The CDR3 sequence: CASSLNQYYGYTF. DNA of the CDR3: TGTGCCAGCAGCCTAAACCAGTACTATGGCTACACCTTC.

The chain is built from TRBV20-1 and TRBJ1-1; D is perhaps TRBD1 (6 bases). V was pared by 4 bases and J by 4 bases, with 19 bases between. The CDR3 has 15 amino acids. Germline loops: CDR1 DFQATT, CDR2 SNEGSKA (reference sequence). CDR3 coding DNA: TGCAGTGCTACATTTTACAGGGAGGTTGGCACTGAAGCTTTCTTT. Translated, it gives CSATFYREVGTEAFF.

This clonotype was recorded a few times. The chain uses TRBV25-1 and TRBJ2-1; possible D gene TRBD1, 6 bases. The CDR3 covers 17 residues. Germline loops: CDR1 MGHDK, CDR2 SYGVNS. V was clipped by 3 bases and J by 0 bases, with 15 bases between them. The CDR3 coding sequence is TGTGCCAGCAGTGACCAACAGGGAAAACGCTCCTACAATGAGCAGTTCTTC. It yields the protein CASSDQQGKRSYNEQFF.

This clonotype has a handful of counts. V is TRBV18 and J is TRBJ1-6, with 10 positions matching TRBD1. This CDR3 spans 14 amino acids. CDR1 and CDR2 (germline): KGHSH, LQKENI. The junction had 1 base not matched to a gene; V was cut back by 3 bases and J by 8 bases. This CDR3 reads CASSPGTGDSPLHF. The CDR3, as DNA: TGTGCCAGCTCACCGGGGACAGGGGATTCACCCCTCCACTTT.

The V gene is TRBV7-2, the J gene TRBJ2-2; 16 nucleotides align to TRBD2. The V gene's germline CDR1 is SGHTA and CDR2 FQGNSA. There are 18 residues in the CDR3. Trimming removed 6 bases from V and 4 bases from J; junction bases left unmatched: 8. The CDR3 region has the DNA TGTGCCAGCAGGAGGGGACTAGCGGGAGGGCTCGGCACCGGGGAGCTGTTTTTT. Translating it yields CASRRGLAGGLGTGELFF. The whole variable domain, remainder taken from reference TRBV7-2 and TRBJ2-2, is GAGVSQSPSNKVTEKGKDVELRCDPISGHTALYWYRQSLGQGLEFLIYFQGNSAPDKSGLPSDRFSAERTGGSVSTLTIQRTQQEDSAVYLCASRRGLAGGLGTGELFFGEGSRLTVL.